The 8 T cell receptor beta chains below were found in one sample sequenced in a study of CD8+ T cells in alopecia areata. It was cDNA, reverse transcribed from extracted RNA, that served as the sequencing template. Method: immunoSEQ multiplex PCR; TCRdb's copy keeps in-frame clones and lacks some. The sample comprises about 180,000 clones, roughly 60% of which are singletons, and more than 1.5% rests with the top ten. Specimen: CD4+ T cells sorted from blood, collected at week 0. The source is a human donor with alopecia areata.

This sequence joins TRBV9 and TRBJ2-5; the D is unclear. CDR3 length: 14 residues. Germline V gives CDR1 SGDLS, CDR2 YYNGEE. V shed 4 bases and J shed 3 bases, with 13 bases lying between them. CDR3 DNA sequence: TGTGCCAGCAGCCCCACCCTCTGGGAAGAGACCCAGTACTTC. It translates to CASSPTLWEETQYF.

The genes are TRBV11-2 and TRBJ2-4; D perhaps matches TRBD2 (5 bases). In germline, CDR1 is SGHAT, CDR2 FQNNGV. V lost 0 bases to trimming and J lost 0 bases, with 6 bases between them. The CDR3 runs to 15 residues. The CDR3 nucleotides read TGTGCCAGCAGCTTAGATGGACTAGCCAAAAACATTCAGTACTTC. Translating gives CASSLDGLAKNIQYF.

This clone has more than one count but fewer than ten. The V call is TRBV15, the J call TRBJ2-7; 9 bases are a match to TRBD2. V was clipped by 3 bases and J by 6 bases; unmatched bases: 12. In germline, CDR1 is LNHNV, CDR2 YYDKDF (reference sequence). This CDR3 spans 16 amino acids. The CDR3 spells CATSRILSGGTFEQYF. In DNA, the CDR3 is TGTGCCACCAGCAGGATCCTCAGCGGGGGGACTTTCGAGCAGTACTTC.

V gene TRBV29-1 combines with J gene TRBJ1-5; TRBD1 is a possible D gene (5 bases). Germline V lookup: CDR1 SQVTM, CDR2 ANQGSEA. V was pared by 6 bases and J by 1 base, with 10 bases between. This CDR3 has 13 amino acids. CDR3 residues: CSVADKSNQPQHF. Here the CDR3 DNA reads TGCAGCGTCGCGGACAAGAGCAATCAGCCCCAGCATTTT.

This clone came up a few times. The chain is built from TRBV5-1 and TRBJ1-1; D is undetermined. There are 14 residues in the CDR3. Trimming removed 2 bases from V and 0 bases from J, with 8 bases in between. Looked up from germline, CDR1 is SGHRS and CDR2 is YFSETQ. In DNA form, the CDR3 reads TGCGCCAGCAGCTTCCTACAGATGAACACTGAAGCTTTCTTT. This gives the protein CASSFLQMNTEAFF.

J is TRBJ2-3 and V is TRBV29-1; D possibly corresponds to TRBD1 (6 bases). Trimming stripped 7 bases from V and 1 base from J, with 15 bases between. The germline CDR1 and CDR2 sequences are SQVTM and ANQGSEA. This CDR3 comprises 14 residues. CDR3 in amino acids: CSGTGPIGTDTQYF. As DNA, the CDR3 is TGCAGCGGAACAGGGCCCATCGGCACAGATACGCAGTATTTT.

The chain joins TRBV5-1 to TRBJ2-1; a possible D gene is TRBD1 (6 bases). Germline V gene data show CDR1 as SGHRS and CDR2 as YFSETQ. The CDR3 has 12 amino acids. The V end lost 4 bases, the J end lost 10 bases, and 12 bases lay between the germline ends. The DNA for the CDR3 is TGCGCCAGCAGCCTTCGACAGGCAGAGCAGTTCTTC. The encoded protein is CASSLRQAEQFF.

Notes on this clone: Other DNA sequences from this sample encode an identical CDR3 as well. This chain connects TRBV27 to TRBJ2-2; D is unclear. The germline CDR1 and CDR2 sequences are MNHEY and SMNVEV (reference sequence). This CDR3 is 12 amino acids long. V was shortened by 1 base and J by 6 bases, with 3 bases between the two germline ends. Here the CDR3 reads CASSLYPGELFF. In DNA, the CDR3 is TGTGCCAGCAGTTTATACCCCGGGGAGCTGTTTTTT.